This T cell receptor (beta chain) stems from a study of Tregs in tolerant kidney transplant recipients. General observations from the study: Few patients were studied, so findings need validation in larger groups.

Profiled with immunoSEQ multiplex PCR; TCRdb holds only in-frame clones, not every one. Counted here are about 81,000 clones, roughly 90% occurring once; the ten biggest clones make up around 1.6%. Mixed chimerism was transient after nonmyeloablative marrow transplants from related graft donors. Unstimulated regulatory T cells (CD4+CD25+CD127-), CD4+CD25- non-regulatory cells, CD4 and CD8 cells were FACS-sorted from thawed PBMCs. The CDR3 runs 21 residues. The V gene end was trimmed by 1 base and the J gene end by 2 bases; junction bases not matched to a gene: 14. Per germline, CDR1 MGHRA and CDR2 YSYEKL. With respect to this clone: The target antigen is unknown.

The chain carries TRBV4-1 and TRBJ2-1; TRBD2 matches 13 bases. The sequencing used CD4+ T cells from blood (PBMCs), collected 24 months after the transplant. The origin of this receptor is a human patient who received a combined kidney and bone marrow transplant. The T cells may partly be graft donor cells. This chain's CDR3 is CASSQGLAGGLPPRTYNEQFF. The DNA for the CDR3 is TGCGCCAGCAGCCAAGGACTAGCGGGAGGTTTGCCCCCACGAACCTACAATGAGCAGTTCTTC.